Presented here are 3 T cell receptor beta chains from one specimen sequenced in a study of response to subunit inactivated influenza vaccine. TCRdb recomputed calls from the RT-PCR reads with MiXCR, one row per CDR3 protein. The sample consists of 500,000 to 600,000 distinct CDR3 sequences, approximately 7.7% of them appearing once. Source: PBMCs from blood, taken roughly 24 months after vaccination. All receptors derive from a man aged 50 to 69 who received an inactivated influenza vaccine.

This clonotype was seen ten or more times. The chain joins TRBV5-6 to TRBJ2-4; D remains unclear. Trimming removed 2 bases at V and 0 bases at J, with 12 bases between. The CDR3 extends over 16 amino acids. Germline values: CDR1 SGHDT, CDR2 YYEEEE. The CDR3 DNA is TGTGCCAGCAGCTTAACAAATACTCTAGCCAAAAACATTCAGTACTTC. Translating it yields CASSLTNTLAKNIQYF.

This clonotype appeared many times. The chain combines TRBV6-2 or TRBV6-3 with TRBJ1-1; a weak D match, TRBD1 (5 bases). Germline values: CDR1 MNHEY, CDR2 SVGEGT. This CDR3 region has 15 residues. Trimming removed 0 bases from V and 5 bases from J, with 13 bases in between. CDR3 protein: CASSYSDIGNTEAFF. CDR3 in DNA: TGTGCCAGCAGTTACTCGGACATCGGAAATACTGAAGCTTTCTTT.

There are a few counts of this clonotype. The rearrangement links TRBV5-1 to TRBJ2-3, with 13 bases aligning to TRBD2. This CDR3 is built from 15 residues. V lost 3 bases and J lost 4; bases outside the gene matches: 2. Germline-derived CDR1 and CDR2 are SGHRS and YFSETQ. CDR3 DNA: TGCGCCAGCAGCTGGACTAGCGGGAGTGCAGATACGCAGTATTTT. Protein: CASSWTSGSADTQYF.